The 30 T cell receptor beta chains reported below all come from one sample, sequenced in a study of T cells in Graves' hyperthyroidism and ophthalmopathy. RNA transcripts gave rise to amplified TCR beta CDR3 regions. First-round RT-PCR targeting the TCR CDR3 was performed with the HTBI primer set. TCRdb re-called the multiplex PCR reads through MiXCR, storing one row per CDR3 protein. The table lists more than 650,000 distinct CDR3 sequences, 12% to 15% of them singletons. The sequencing sample was made of blood. These TCRs come from a woman aged 18-29 years with Graves' hyperthyroidism.

This clonotype has ten or more counts. J is TRBJ2-7 and V is TRBV7-6; 13 nucleotides match TRBD2. The CDR3 sequence is 16 residues long. J lost 5 bases, V lost 5 bases, and 9 bases had no gene match. Per the germline V gene, CDR1 is SGHVS and CDR2 is FNYEAQ. The CDR3 reads CASSTRTSGSFDEQYF. In DNA, the CDR3 is TGTGCCAGCAGCACTAGGACTAGCGGGAGCTTTGACGAGCAGTACTTC.

The rearrangement joins TRBV29-1 to TRBJ2-5, with 7 bases that match TRBD2. Germline V CDR1 and CDR2: SQVTM, ANQGSEA. This CDR3 has 14 residues. Losses at the gene ends were 0 bases for V and 7 bases for J; bases not matched to a gene: 8. As DNA, the CDR3 is TGCAGCGTTGAAGATAGACTAGCCCAGCGGACCCAGTACTTC. This sequence encodes CSVEDRLAQRTQYF.

The chain joins TRBV5-1 to TRBJ2-1; 9 positions match TRBD2. The CDR3 spans 13 residues. The junction had 8 bases not matched to a gene; V was cut back by 7 bases and J by 9 bases. CDR1 SGHRS and CDR2 YFSETQ come from the germline V gene. The CDR3 coding sequence is TGCGCCAGCCTGGCGACTAGCGGCGGTGAGCAGTTCTTC. Protein sequence: CASLATSGGEQFF.

V is TRBV18 and J is TRBJ2-7, with 11 bases that match TRBD2. Per the germline V gene, CDR1 is KGHSH and CDR2 is LQKENI. V lost 4 bases to trimming and J lost 5 bases; unmatched junction nucleotides: 7. This CDR3 contains 15 residues. The CDR3 nucleotides read TGTGCCAGCTCACAGACTAGCGGGACTTATAACGAGCAGTACTTC. Protein: CASSQTSGTYNEQYF.

The rearrangement joins TRBV6-1 to TRBJ2-3; 7 bases fit TRBD1. The CDR3 extends over 16 amino acids. Trimming took 5 bases from V and 4 from J; bases not matched to a gene: 12. Germline V gene lookup returns CDR1 MNHNS and CDR2 SASEGT. As DNA, the CDR3 is TGTGCCAGCAGTAACCCCGGGACAGTCCTGGCAGATACGCAGTATTTT. Its translation: CASSNPGTVLADTQYF.

This clonotype showed up just a few times. Germline is not matched at one junction end, which may reflect a read error. This chain uses TRBV7-3 with TRBJ1-1; maybe TRBD1 (6 bases). The CDR3 is made up of 12 amino acids. Germline CDR1 reads SGHTA; CDR2 reads FQGTGA. The chain's CDR3 is CASSFLGGEAFF. In DNA form, the CDR3 reads TGTGCCAGCAGCTTCTTGGGGGGCGAAGCCTTCTTT.

V usage is TRBV2 and J usage is TRBJ1-3; D is undetermined. CDR1 is SNHLY and CDR2 is FYNNEI in the germline V gene. The germline V and J ends were trimmed by 4 bases and 2 bases, with 12 bases remaining between them. The CDR3 sequence is 15 residues long. CDR3 sequence reads: CASSGFKWTGNTIYF. The CDR3 nucleotides read TGTGCCAGCAGTGGGTTCAAATGGACTGGAAACACCATATATTTT.

V is TRBV4-1 and J is TRBJ2-7; D gene uncertain. Trimming cost V 0 bases and J 2 bases, with 8 bases left between them. The CDR3 totals 14 residues. Germline-derived CDR1 and CDR2 are MGHRA and YSYEKL. CDR3 sequence: CASSQDWLAYEQYF. The DNA for the CDR3 is TGCGCCAGCAGCCAAGATTGGCTAGCCTACGAGCAGTACTTC.

The chain uses TRBV7-9 and TRBJ1-3, with a weak D call TRBD1 (5 bases). This CDR3 is built from 14 residues. Germline assignment: CDR1 SEHNR and CDR2 FQNEAQ (reference sequence). V lost 3 bases and J 4 bases, leaving 10 bases between the germline ends. The CDR3 DNA sequence: TGTGCCAGCAGCTTCATTGACAGAGGAAACACCATATATTTT. It codes for CASSFIDRGNTIYF.

This clonotype was seen more than once but under ten times. The J gene is TRBJ2-3, the V gene TRBV20-1, with TRBD2 matching over 8 bases. The ends lost 1 base at V and 4 bases at J; junction bases unmatched: 13. The length of the CDR3 is 17 residues. The germline V gene encodes CDR1 DFQATT and CDR2 SNEGSKA (reference sequence). The CDR3 here is CSARVYYGRVQADTQYF. The CDR3 nucleotides read TGCAGTGCTAGAGTATATTACGGGAGGGTTCAGGCAGATACGCAGTATTTT.

This clonotype was seen at least ten times. The rearrangement joins TRBV28 to TRBJ1-6; D is uncertain. CDR1 MDHEN and CDR2 SYDVKM come from the germline V gene. The germline V and J ends were trimmed by 3 bases and 9 bases, with 15 bases remaining between them. This CDR3 spans 15 amino acids. The CDR3 spells CASSFGPGLGSPLHF. CDR3 DNA: TGTGCCAGCAGTTTCGGGCCCGGGCTTGGTTCACCCCTCCACTTT.

This clonotype was counted at least ten times. This chain joins TRBV6-2 or TRBV6-3 and TRBJ2-1, with 15 positions matching TRBD2. Germline V gene data show CDR1 as MNHEY and CDR2 as SVGEGT. Trimming removed 7 bases from V and 7 bases from J; junction bases left unmatched: 8. The CDR3 has 16 residues. The CDR3 protein is CASTILGLAGGNEQFF. As DNA, the CDR3 is TGTGCCAGCACCATCTTGGGACTAGCGGGAGGAAATGAGCAGTTCTTC.

The table lists this clonotype with a few counts. This chain joins TRBV6-1 and TRBJ2-6; D not certain. V shed 5 bases and J shed 0 bases, with 17 bases lying between them. Germline V gene data show CDR1 as MNHNS and CDR2 as SASEGT. CDR3 size: 18 residues. The CDR3 reads CASSSLRSGYSGANVLTF. The CDR3 DNA is TGTGCCAGCAGTTCCCTCCGGTCAGGTTACTCTGGGGCCAACGTCCTGACTTTC.

This clonotype was seen only a few times. Given a much more abundant clone one base away, this may be a read error. The chain employs TRBV7-9 and TRBJ2-1, with D unclear. Germline CDR1 SEHNR, CDR2 FQNEAQ (reference sequence). The V end lost 3 bases, the J end lost 7 bases, and 4 bases lay between the germline ends. The CDR3 spans 11 residues. Here the CDR3 reads CASSFINEQFF. CDR3 nucleotides: TGTGCCAGCAGCTTTATTAATGAGCAGTTCTTC.

This chain uses TRBV5-6 with TRBJ1-5; D gene ambiguous. This CDR3 comprises 13 residues. Germline CDR1 is SGHDT and CDR2 is YYEEEE. V lost 3 bases and J 6 bases, leaving 10 bases between the germline ends. The CDR3 protein is CASSSRLTQPQHF. The CDR3 bases are TGTGCCAGCAGCTCCCGGTTAACTCAGCCCCAGCATTTT. The entire variable domain, with the rest obtained from reference TRBV5-6 and TRBJ1-5, is as follows: DAGVTQSPTHLIKTRGQQVTLRCSPKSGHDTVSWYQQALGQGPQFIFQYYEEEERQRGNFPDRFSGHQFPNYSSELNVNALLLGDSALYLCASSSRLTQPQHFGDGTRLSIL.

This clonotype was seen repeatedly, ten times or more. The chain employs TRBV7-2 and TRBJ2-7, with D unresolved. Germline V gives CDR1 SGHTA, CDR2 FQGNSA. The CDR3 runs to 14 residues. V lost 5 bases to trimming and J lost 5 bases, with 16 bases between them. The CDR3 spells CASSQTPKAHEQYF. CDR3 in DNA: TGTGCCAGCAGCCAGACTCCTAAAGCCCACGAGCAGTACTTC.

This clonotype occurred a few times. The genes are TRBV7-9 and TRBJ2-2; D is possibly TRBD1 or TRBD2 (5 bases each). The CDR3 extends over 15 amino acids. Trimming took 5 bases from V and 6 from J, leaving 16 bases between them. Germline assignment: CDR1 SEHNR and CDR2 FQNEAQ (reference sequence). The CDR3 bases are TGTGCCAGCAGCCGCCCGGGGCTCCATCCCGGGGAGCTGTTTTTT. It yields the protein CASSRPGLHPGELFF.

This clonotype has at least ten counts. The V call is TRBV7-2, the J call TRBJ2-7; 9 bases match TRBD2. With V trimmed by 4 bases and J by 4 bases, 8 bases remained unmatched. Per germline, CDR1 SGHTA and CDR2 FQGNSA. The CDR3 spans 15 residues. As DNA, the CDR3 is TGTGCCAGCAGCTATCCCGGACTAGCGTATTACGAGCAGTACTTC. Residues: CASSYPGLAYYEQYF.

This clonotype was seen only a few times. This sequence joins TRBV9 and TRBJ2-1; 10 bases fit TRBD2. CDR1 SGDLS and CDR2 YYNGEE come from the germline V gene. With 3 bases clipped from V and 10 bases from J, the junction kept 4 bases outside the gene matches. The CDR3 is made up of 13 amino acids. The CDR3 region is CASSGGTSVEQFF. In DNA form, the CDR3 reads TGTGCCAGCAGCGGGGGGACTAGCGTCGAGCAGTTCTTC.

This clonotype was seen more than once but under ten times. The chain recombines TRBV9 with TRBJ2-3, with D possibly matching TRBD1 (6 bases). Trimming left V 4 bases short and J 6 bases short, with 18 bases between. Germline V lookup: CDR1 SGDLS, CDR2 YYNGEE. The CDR3 runs to 15 residues. The CDR3 reads CASSPGGGPMDTQYF. The CDR3 DNA is TGTGCCAGCAGCCCTGGGGGCGGGCCGATGGATACGCAGTATTTT.

In this sample, this clonotype turned up many times. This chain connects TRBV20-1 to TRBJ2-7; 12 positions agree with TRBD2. The germline V gene has CDR1 DFQATT and CDR2 SNEGSKA (reference sequence). The CDR3 extends over 12 amino acids. The DNA for the CDR3 is TGCGGGGCCGGGACTAGCGGGTACGAGCAGTACTTC. Translating it yields CGAGTSGYEQYF.

The chain carries TRBV19 and TRBJ1-2, with 10 bases aligning to TRBD1. This CDR3 spans 14 amino acids. V was pared by 6 bases and J by 7 bases, with 8 bases of the junction left unmatched. The V gene's germline CDR1 is LNHDA and CDR2 SQIVND (reference sequence). CDR3 sequence reads: CASRRQGAQRGYTF. CDR3 nucleotide sequence: TGTGCCAGTAGGCGACAGGGGGCGCAGCGTGGCTACACCTTC.

This clonotype has ten or more counts. V is TRBV6-1 and J is TRBJ1-1; unclear D gene. Trimming pared 7 bases from V and 1 base from J, leaving 13 bases between. From germline, CDR1 is MNHNS and CDR2 SASEGT. The CDR3 loop spans 14 amino acids. CDR3 in DNA: TGTGCCAGCACCTCGGGTCTATGGAACACTGAAGCTTTCTTT. This sequence encodes CASTSGLWNTEAFF.

This clonotype was seen a handful of times. V usage is TRBV10-3 and J usage is TRBJ2-7; TRBD2 agrees at 9 bases. This CDR3 is 15 amino acids long. V shed 0 bases, J shed 2 bases, and the junction held 2 bases outside the gene matches. Germline CDR1 ENHRY, CDR2 SYGVKD. The DNA for the CDR3 is TGTGCCATCAGTGAGTCGCGCGGGAGGGCCTACGAGCAGTACTTC. This sequence encodes CAISESRGRAYEQYF.

This clonotype came up a few times. This chain connects TRBV9 to TRBJ2-1; D could derive from TRBD1 or TRBD2 (5 bases each). Germline CDR1 is SGDLS and CDR2 is YYNGEE. The CDR3 totals 14 residues. The V end lost 3 bases, the J end lost 5 bases, and 12 bases lay between the germline ends. The chain's CDR3 is CASSGDDGDNEQFF. Written as DNA, the CDR3 is TGTGCCAGCAGCGGGGACGACGGAGACAATGAGCAGTTCTTC.

This clonotype was seen at least ten times. The chain combines TRBV18 with TRBJ2-1; D gene unclear. CDR3 length: 14 residues. Per the germline V gene, CDR1 is KGHSH and CDR2 is LQKENI. V lost 0 bases, J lost 4 bases, and 7 bases lay in between. CDR3 amino acids: CASSPPGRYNEQFF. The CDR3 DNA sequence: TGTGCCAGCTCACCACCGGGCAGATACAATGAGCAGTTCTTC. Looking up the rest from reference TRBV18 and TRBJ2-1 gives the full variable domain: NAGVMQNPRHLVRRRGQEARLRCSPMKGHSHVYWYRQLPEEGLKFMVYLQKENIIDESGMPKERFSAEFPKEGPSILRIQQVVRGDSAAYFCASSPPGRYNEQFFGPGTRLTVL.

V is TRBV6-1 and J is TRBJ2-7; D gene ambiguous. Germline V gives CDR1 MNHNS, CDR2 SASEGT. The CDR3 covers 8 residues. The V end lost 8 bases, the J end lost 7 bases, and 3 bases lay between the germline ends. The CDR3 bases are TGTGCCAGCCGGGAGCAGTACTTC. Protein sequence: CASREQYF.

The J gene is TRBJ1-1, the V gene TRBV4-1; 8 bases line up with TRBD1. CDR3 length: 17 amino acids. Per germline, CDR1 MGHRA and CDR2 YSYEKL. Trimming removed 6 bases from V and 2 bases from J; junction bases left unmatched: 14. The CDR3 here is CASRPKGPGTGNTEAFF. The DNA for the CDR3 is TGCGCCAGCAGACCTAAAGGGCCCGGGACAGGCAACACTGAAGCTTTCTTT.

This clonotype has a count of ten or more. This rearrangement joins TRBV30 to TRBJ1-3; the D gene is possibly TRBD1 (5 bases). Trimming left V 4 bases short and J 2 bases short, with 9 bases between. This CDR3 has 13 residues. Germline V gene data show CDR1 as GTSNPN and CDR2 as SVGIG (reference sequence). In DNA form, the CDR3 reads TGTGCCTGGACCCAGGGAACTGGAAACACCATATATTTT. The encoded protein is CAWTQGTGNTIYF.

The chain joins TRBV12-3 or TRBV12-4 to TRBJ2-7, with TRBD2 matching over 11 bases. This CDR3 is 16 amino acids long. V was pared by 3 bases and J by 6 bases, with 10 bases of the junction left unmatched. For the CDR3, the DNA is TGTGCCAGCAGTTTCTTGAGACTAGCGGGAATGGGCGAGCAGTACTTC. Translation gives CASSFLRLAGMGEQYF.